This T cell receptor (beta chain) originates from a study of blood T cell repertoires in COVID-19. In the study overall: Italy, Spain and the United States were the sources of the convalescent and acute COVID-19 samples.

Generated by immunoSEQ multiplex PCR, the TCRdb table keeps only in-frame clones and is missing some. The sample lists roughly 100,000 clones, 85% to 90% seen once, with 32% in the top ten. CDR1 is SNHLY, CDR2 FYNNEI, per germline. Trimming took off 7 bases at V and 2 bases at J, with 17 bases between the two ends. This CDR3 spans 15 amino acids. This clonotype was obtained from an elderly woman with acute or convalescent COVID-19. Source material: peripheral blood. V usage is TRBV2 and J usage is TRBJ2-5; tentative D call: TRBD2 (6 bases). For the CDR3, the DNA is TGTGCCAGCACCAGGTCCGGCGGGGCACAAGAGACCCAGTACTTC. This translates into CASTRSGGAQETQYF.